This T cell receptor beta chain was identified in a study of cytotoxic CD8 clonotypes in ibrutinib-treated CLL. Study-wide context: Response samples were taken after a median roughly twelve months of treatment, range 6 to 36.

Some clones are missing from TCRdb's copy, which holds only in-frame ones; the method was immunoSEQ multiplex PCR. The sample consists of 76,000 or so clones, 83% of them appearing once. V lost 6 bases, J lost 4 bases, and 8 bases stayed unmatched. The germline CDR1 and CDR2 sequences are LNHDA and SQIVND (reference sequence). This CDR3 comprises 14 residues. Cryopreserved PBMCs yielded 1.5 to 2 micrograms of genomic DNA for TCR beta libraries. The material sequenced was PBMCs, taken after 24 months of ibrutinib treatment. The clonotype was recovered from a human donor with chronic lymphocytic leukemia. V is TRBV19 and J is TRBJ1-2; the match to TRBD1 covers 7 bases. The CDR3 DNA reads TGTGCCAGTAGGAAGACAGGGTATACCTATGGCTACACCTTC. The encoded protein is CASRKTGYTYGYTF.